These 13 T cell receptor beta chains were sequenced from one sample in a study of blood T cell repertoires in COVID-19. Sequenced by immunoSEQ multiplex PCR; TCRdb stores in-frame clones only, minus some. The sample has hundreds of thousands of clones, roughly 86% seen once. The sample taken for sequencing was peripheral blood. The receptors stem from a woman between 25 and 40 years old with COVID-19, enrolled during active disease.

This clone showed up just a few times. CDR3 protein: CASSDWTSGIDEQYF. The CDR3 DNA follows: TGCGCCAGCAGTGACTGGACTAGCGGGATTGATGAGCAGTACTTC. This rearrangement joins TRBV10-1 to TRBJ2-7, with TRBD2 matching 12 bases. Germline CDR1 and CDR2: WNHNN and SYGVQD (reference sequence). The V segment lost 3 bases and the J segment 7 bases; nucleotides outside the gene matches: 7. The CDR3 consists of 15 residues.

The CDR3 spells CASTPSGFSYEQYF. The CDR3 DNA follows: TGTGCCAGCACCCCTTCGGGATTTTCCTACGAGCAGTACTTC. This sequence joins TRBV28 and TRBJ2-7, with D possibly being TRBD2 (5 bases). CDR3 length equals 14 residues. Per germline, CDR1 MDHEN and CDR2 SYDVKM. V lost 7 bases to trimming and J lost 1 base, with 14 bases between them.

V is TRBV9 and J is TRBJ2-2; TRBD1 aligns across 10 bases. V was pared by 4 bases and J by 5 bases, with 8 bases of the junction left unmatched. Germline lookup yields CDR1 SGDLS and CDR2 YYNGEE. The CDR3 has 16 amino acids. The CDR3 here is CASSIQGTGETGELFF. CDR3 DNA sequence: TGTGCCAGCAGCATTCAGGGGACAGGGGAAACCGGGGAGCTGTTTTTT.

This clone has a single count. V is TRBV24-1 and J is TRBJ2-1; 9 bases map to TRBD2. With 7 bases clipped from V and 5 bases from J, the junction kept 14 bases outside the gene matches. Per germline, CDR1 KGHDR and CDR2 SFDVKD. The CDR3 is made up of 17 amino acids. The CDR3 loop reads CATRANLKTSGNNEQFF. The CDR3 DNA reads as TGTGCCACCAGAGCGAATCTGAAGACTAGCGGCAACAATGAGCAGTTCTTC.

Comments on this clone: A junction end diverges from the germline sequence, so it may reflect a read error. The rearrangement links TRBV28 to TRBJ2-5; 7 positions agree with TRBD1. Germline V gene data show CDR1 as MDHEN and CDR2 as SYDVKM. The CDR3 extends over 13 amino acids. The CDR3 is CASLDRVQETRYF. DNA of the CDR3: TGTGCCAGCCTCGACAGGGTCCAAGAGACCCGGTACTTC. Full variable domain (missing parts from reference TRBV28 and TRBJ2-5): DVKVTQSSRYLVKRTGEKVFLECVQDMDHENMFWYRQDPGLGLRLIYFSYDVKMKEKGDIPEGYSVSREKKERFSLILESASTNQTSMYLCASLDRVQETRYFGPGTRLLVL.

The V call is TRBV27, the J call TRBJ2-7; D possibly corresponds to TRBD1 (5 bases). V was trimmed by 3 bases and J by 3 bases, leaving 9 bases between them. Germline V gene lookup returns CDR1 MNHEY and CDR2 SMNVEV (reference sequence). The CDR3 spans 13 residues. CDR3 nucleotide sequence: TGTGCCAGCAGTTTCAGGGAAGGCTACGAGCAGTACTTC. Translation: CASSFREGYEQYF.

The rearrangement joins TRBV28 to TRBJ1-2, with D maybe TRBD1 (5 bases). Germline V CDR1 and CDR2: MDHEN, SYDVKM. The ends were cut back, 7 bases at V and 1 base at J, with 19 bases in the middle. This CDR3 is 16 amino acids long. In nucleotides, the CDR3 is TGTGCCAGCATCCCCCCGCAGGGCCCTTATAACTATGGCTACACCTTC. Protein sequence: CASIPPQGPYNYGYTF.

V is TRBV5-4 and J is TRBJ1-1; 11 bases match TRBD1. V gave up 4 bases and J gave up 10 bases; unmatched junction bases: 3. The CDR3 length is 12 residues. Germline values: CDR1 SGHNT, CDR2 YYREEE (reference sequence). The CDR3 reads CASSGQGARAFF. The CDR3 DNA reads as TGTGCCAGCAGCGGACAGGGGGCACGAGCTTTCTTT.

This chain links TRBV10-3 with TRBJ1-5; D uncertain. From germline, CDR1 is ENHRY and CDR2 SYGVKD. V was clipped by 5 bases and J by 0 bases, with 5 bases between them. This CDR3 spans 13 amino acids. CDR3 region: CAISSGSNQPQHF. CDR3 nucleotide sequence: TGTGCCATCAGTAGCGGTAGCAATCAGCCCCAGCATTTT.

The chain couples TRBV7-2 to TRBJ1-2; D is undetermined. The V end was cut by 5 bases, the J end by 3 bases, with 16 bases between. Germline V gene data show CDR1 as SGHTA and CDR2 as FQGNSA. The CDR3 has 15 amino acids. This CDR3 is CASSPGRTVDYGYTF. The CDR3 DNA reads as TGTGCCAGCAGCCCAGGCAGAACGGTAGACTATGGCTACACCTTC. The full variable domain, in which reference TRBV7-2 and TRBJ1-2 provide the parts outside the CDR3, is GAGVSQSPSNKVTEKGKDVELRCDPISGHTALYWYRQSLGQGLEFLIYFQGNSAPDKSGLPSDRFSAERTGGSVSTLTIQRTQQEDSAVYLCASSPGRTVDYGYTFGSGTRLTVV.

CDR3 nucleotide sequence: TGTGCCAGCAGCTTCAGGGACTATGGCTACACCTTC. This codes for CASSFRDYGYTF. The rearrangement joins TRBV7-8 to TRBJ1-2; D is perhaps TRBD1 (5 bases). Trimming removed 3 bases at V and 3 bases at J, with 5 bases between. The CDR3 consists of 12 residues. The germline V gene has CDR1 SGHVS and CDR2 FQNEAQ.

V is TRBV12-5 and J is TRBJ1-2; weak D call: TRBD1 (6 bases). The CDR3 length is 17 residues. V dropped 0 bases and J dropped 4 bases, with 18 bases sitting between them. Germline lookup yields CDR1 LGHNT and CDR2 FRNRAP. The CDR3 reads CASGLVNWDKESYGYTF. The CDR3 DNA reads as TGTGCTAGTGGTTTGGTAAACTGGGACAAAGAGAGCTATGGCTACACCTTC.

The chain employs TRBV5-1 and TRBJ1-3; TRBD1 matches 7 bases. V lost 4 bases, J lost 3 bases, and 4 bases stayed unmatched. The CDR3 has 14 residues. The germline V gene encodes CDR1 SGHRS and CDR2 YFSETQ. The CDR3: CASSQGQVGNTIYF. The CDR3 DNA is TGCGCCAGCAGCCAAGGACAGGTTGGAAACACCATATATTTT.